This T cell receptor (beta chain) is from a study of patients and donors after allogeneic stem cell transplantation. TCRdb fed the RT-PCR reads into MiXCR, producing one record per CDR3 protein. The table records approximately 160,000 distinct CDR3 sequences, 30% of them present only once. The CDR3 is 14 amino acids. From germline, CDR1 is SNHLY and CDR2 FYNNEI. With 6 bases clipped from V and 1 base from J, the junction kept 5 bases outside the gene matches. Sequenced sample: blood, either unsorted or a sorted T cell fraction (not recorded which). The chain links TRBV2 to TRBJ1-1; TRBD1 agrees at 7 bases. The sequence derives from a human donor who was either an allogeneic HSCT recipient or a stem cell or donor lymphocyte infusion donor (not recorded which). It is not recorded whose cells these are; they may come from a transplant donor. In DNA form, the CDR3 reads TGTGCCAGCAGGGCGGGGACAGCGAACACTGAAGCTTTCTTT. Protein: CASRAGTANTEAFF.